The 26 T cell receptor beta chains below come from one sample, sequenced in a study of cytomegalovirus exposure and HLA in healthy donors. 13 Jbeta primers and 60 Vbeta primers were used for the PCR. Clones were sequenced by immunoSEQ multiplex PCR, and TCRdb holds only the in-frame ones, with some missing. The sample consists of 150,000 to 160,000 clones, 85% of them appearing once. The sequenced sample consisted of PBMCs. The source is a woman aged 18 to 35 in good health and CMV-seronegative.

The CDR3 protein is CASSREGDPRGEQFF. The CDR3 DNA sequence: TGTGCCAGCAGTCGCGAGGGGGACCCGAGGGGTGAGCAGTTCTTC. The V and J genes are TRBV6-6 and TRBJ2-1; D perhaps matches TRBD1 (6 bases). The CDR3 totals 15 residues. From germline, CDR1 is MNHNY and CDR2 SVGAGI (reference sequence). Trimming removed 5 bases from V and 9 bases from J, with 20 bases in between.

This chain joins TRBV7-8 and TRBJ2-1, with 12 positions matching TRBD2. This CDR3 region has 15 residues. Germline CDR1 reads SGHVS; CDR2 reads FQNEAQ. J gave up 8 bases and V 7 bases, and 9 bases lay outside the gene matches. The CDR3 protein is CASIATSGSSHEQFF. DNA for the CDR3: TGTGCCAGCATCGCGACTAGCGGGAGTAGCCATGAGCAGTTCTTC. Together with reference TRBV7-8 and TRBJ2-1, the CDR3 gives the full variable domain: GAGVSQSPRYKVAKRGQDVALRCDPISGHVSLFWYQQALGQGPEFLTYFQNEAQLDKSGLPSDRFFAERPEGSVSTLKIQRTQQEDSAVYLCASIATSGSSHEQFFGPGTRLTVL.

The rearrangement links TRBV18 to TRBJ2-5; the D gene is possibly TRBD2 (6 bases). CDR1 is KGHSH, CDR2 LQKENI, per germline. Trimming took off 3 bases at V and 4 bases at J, with 9 bases between the two ends. The CDR3 has 13 residues. Written as DNA, the CDR3 is TGTGCCAGCTCACCCCGGAGGGCAGAGACCCAGTACTTC. Translating gives CASSPRRAETQYF.

This clone was observed a single time. CDR3 loop: CASSVDGLAGGEQFF. The CDR3 nucleotides read TGTGCCAGCAGCGTAGACGGACTAGCGGGCGGGGAGCAGTTCTTC. The V and J genes are TRBV9 and TRBJ2-1, with TRBD2 matching over 11 bases. This CDR3 region has 15 residues. From germline, CDR1 is SGDLS and CDR2 YYNGEE. V was pared by 0 bases and J by 10 bases, with 6 bases of the junction left unmatched.

The CDR3 sequence is CASSILGELNTEAFF. The CDR3 DNA sequence: TGTGCCAGTAGTATATTAGGGGAACTGAACACTGAAGCTTTCTTT. The V call is TRBV19, the J call TRBJ1-1; D may be TRBD1 (5 bases). The CDR3 has 15 residues. Per germline, CDR1 LNHDA and CDR2 SQIVND (reference sequence). Trimming shortened V by 2 bases and J by 0 bases, and 10 bases separated the two germline ends. Complete variable domain (other parts from reference TRBV19 and TRBJ1-1): DGGITQSPKYLFRKEGQNVTLSCEQNLNHDAMYWYRQDPGQGLRLIYYSQIVNDFQKGDIAEGYSVSREKKESFPLTVTSAQKNPTAFYLCASSILGELNTEAFFGQGTRLTVV.

A few counts support this clone. At one of its ends the junction is not consistent with the germline gene, which may arise from a read error. The V gene is TRBV4-1, the J gene TRBJ2-7; 12 bases fit TRBD2. The CDR3 is made up of 15 amino acids. CDR1 is MGHRA and CDR2 is YSYEKL in the germline V gene. The CDR3 bases are TGCGCCAGCAGCCAAGGGACTAGCGGGGTGGGGGAGCGGAACTTC. This sequence encodes CASSQGTSGVGERNF.

V usage is TRBV27 and J usage is TRBJ1-2, with 8 positions matching TRBD1. V shed 6 bases, J shed 7 bases, and the junction held 7 bases outside the gene matches. Germline assignment: CDR1 MNHEY and CDR2 SMNVEV (reference sequence). CDR3 size: 13 residues. Here the CDR3 DNA reads TGTGCCAGCAGCCGAGGACAGGGCGGTGGCTACACCTTC. Amino acids: CASSRGQGGGYTF.

The chain couples TRBV4-3 to TRBJ2-3; a weak D match, TRBD2 (6 bases). Germline lookup yields CDR1 LGHNA and CDR2 YSLEER. V dropped 4 bases and J dropped 3 bases, with 20 bases sitting between them. CDR3 size: 17 residues. This chain's CDR3 is CASSLGRGSEGTDTQYF. The CDR3 coding sequence is TGCGCCAGCAGCCTAGGTCGGGGGTCGGAGGGGACAGATACGCAGTATTTT.

V usage is TRBV7-9 and J usage is TRBJ1-4; D is possibly TRBD1 (6 bases). The CDR3 loop spans 15 amino acids. The germline V gene encodes CDR1 SEHNR and CDR2 FQNEAQ (reference sequence). Trimming removed 2 bases from V and 6 bases from J, with 13 bases in between. CDR3 DNA: TGTGCCAGCAGCTTACCCGGGACACAACATGAAAAACTGTTTTTT. This codes for CASSLPGTQHEKLFF. Full variable domain (rest looked up from reference TRBV7-9 and TRBJ1-4): DTGVSQNPRHKITKRGQNVTFRCDPISEHNRLYWYRQTLGQGPEFLTYFQNEAQLEKSRLLSDRFSAERPKGSFSTLEIQRTEQGDSAMYLCASSLPGTQHEKLFFGSGTQLSVL.

V usage is TRBV20-1 and J usage is TRBJ2-7, with D unresolved. Germline loops: CDR1 DFQATT, CDR2 SNEGSKA (reference sequence). This CDR3 is built from 11 residues. Trimming removed 6 bases from V and 2 bases from J, with 8 bases in between. This chain's CDR3 is CSALDTYEQYF. The CDR3 DNA reads TGCAGTGCCCTCGACACCTACGAGCAGTACTTC.

V and J are TRBV18 and TRBJ2-6; TRBD1 aligns across 7 bases. The CDR3 contains 15 residues. Looked up from germline, CDR1 is KGHSH and CDR2 is LQKENI. The J segment lost 0 bases and the V segment lost 8 bases, leaving 4 bases of the junction unmatched. The CDR3 is CASRPGGSGANVLTF. CDR3 in DNA: TGTGCCAGCCGACCAGGGGGCTCTGGGGCCAACGTCCTGACTTTC.

V is TRBV9 and J is TRBJ2-1; TRBD2 agrees at 7 bases. Germline lookup yields CDR1 SGDLS and CDR2 YYNGEE. V shed 4 bases and J 4 bases; nucleotides not matched to a gene: 11. The CDR3 spans 16 residues. DNA for the CDR3: TGTGCCAGCAGCCTAATGTCGGGCGGGGGATACAATGAGCAGTTCTTC. It yields the protein CASSLMSGGGYNEQFF.

The V and J genes are TRBV28 and TRBJ2-7, with a tentative D call TRBD2 (6 bases). V lost 5 bases and J lost 1, with 12 bases in between. The CDR3 contains 14 residues. In germline, CDR1 is MDHEN, CDR2 SYDVKM. The CDR3 DNA sequence: TGTGCCAGCAGTGGCGGGACGTATTCCTACGAGCAGTACTTC. Protein: CASSGGTYSYEQYF.

The chain couples TRBV14 to TRBJ1-2, with D unclear. This CDR3 is built from 13 residues. The V gene's germline CDR1 is SGHDN and CDR2 FVKESK. Trimming took off 0 bases at V and 8 bases at J, with 10 bases between the two ends. The CDR3 here is CASSQEVSGGYTF. Written as DNA, the CDR3 is TGTGCCAGCAGCCAAGAGGTCAGCGGAGGCTACACCTTC.

The CDR3 nucleotides read TGCGCCAGCAGCTTCCGGGACTTGGTAGAGACCCAGTACTTC. This translates into CASSFRDLVETQYF. The V gene is TRBV5-1, the J gene TRBJ2-5, with a possible D match to TRBD2 (6 bases). CDR3 size: 14 residues. In germline, CDR1 is SGHRS, CDR2 YFSETQ. Deletions cut 2 bases from V and 4 bases from J, with 12 bases between.

CDR3 loop: CASMGLAGGAGWNEQFF. The DNA of the CDR3 is TGTGCCAGCATGGGACTAGCGGGGGGGGCCGGCTGGAATGAGCAGTTCTTC. The V call is TRBV2, the J call TRBJ2-1; TRBD2 aligns across 16 bases. The CDR3 has 17 residues. The V gene end was trimmed by 7 bases and the J gene end by 7 bases; junction bases not matched to a gene: 10. The germline V gene has CDR1 SNHLY and CDR2 FYNNEI.

The V call is TRBV27, the J call TRBJ1-4, with D perhaps TRBD1 (6 bases). Germline-derived CDR1 and CDR2 are MNHEY and SMNVEV (reference sequence). The CDR3 length is 14 residues. Trimming pared 7 bases from V and 8 bases from J, leaving 17 bases between. The CDR3 DNA is TGTGCCAGCACACGTGGGGGGGCGGGAGAAAAACTGTTTTTT. Its protein product is CASTRGGAGEKLFF.

This CDR3 reads CASSWTASGISDTQYF. The DNA for the CDR3 is TGTGCCAGCAGCTGGACAGCCAGCGGGATATCAGATACGCAGTATTTT. The rearrangement joins TRBV11-2 to TRBJ2-3; TRBD2 is a possible D gene (7 bases). This CDR3 comprises 16 residues. The germline CDR1 and CDR2 sequences are SGHAT and FQNNGV. Trimming cost V 4 bases and J 4 bases, with 18 bases left between them.

This chain uses TRBV5-5 with TRBJ2-5, with D perhaps TRBD1 (7 bases). V was pared by 4 bases and J by 5 bases, with 12 bases between. Germline lookup yields CDR1 SGHKS and CDR2 YYEKEE (reference sequence). The CDR3 is 13 amino acids. The CDR3 DNA sequence: TGTGCCAGCAGCCGGAGGGGGCCGGAGACCCAGTACTTC. This codes for CASSRRGPETQYF.

The rearrangement uses TRBV5-5 and TRBJ2-7; 12 bases line up with TRBD1. CDR1 is SGHKS, CDR2 YYEKEE, per germline (reference sequence). This CDR3 spans 15 amino acids. V lost 3 bases and J lost 11; bases outside the gene matches: 12. CDR3 in amino acids: CASSSLPGQGAREYF. The CDR3 nucleotides read TGTGCCAGCAGCTCGTTACCGGGACAGGGGGCCCGTGAGTACTTC.

J is TRBJ2-5 and V is TRBV5-4; D not certain. Between the trimmed V and J ends, which lost 1 base and 2 bases, there was a span of 9 bases. CDR3 length equals 14 residues. In germline, CDR1 is SGHNT, CDR2 YYREEE (reference sequence). The CDR3 reads CASSLLAVQETQYF. The DNA of the CDR3 is TGTGCCAGCAGCTTGCTGGCGGTACAAGAGACCCAGTACTTC. Full variable domain (rest looked up from reference TRBV5-4 and TRBJ2-5): ETGVTQSPTHLIKTRGQQVTLRCSSQSGHNTVSWYQQALGQGPQFIFQYYREEENGRGNFPPRFSGLQFPNYSSELNVNALELDDSALYLCASSLLAVQETQYFGPGTRLLVL.

The table lists this clone with a count of one. The chain links TRBV4-1 to TRBJ2-3; 9 bases are a match to TRBD2. V was clipped by 0 bases and J by 3 bases; unmatched bases: 4. CDR3 length equals 16 residues. From germline, CDR1 is MGHRA and CDR2 YSYEKL. The CDR3 region is CASSQEVRGGTDTQYF. CDR3 sequence (DNA): TGCGCCAGCAGCCAAGAAGTGCGGGGGGGAACAGATACGCAGTATTTT.

The rearrangement uses TRBV5-6 and TRBJ2-7; 8 bases map to TRBD1. V was clipped by 4 bases and J by 1 base; unmatched bases: 7. Germline CDR1 and CDR2: SGHDT and YYEEEE. This CDR3 is built from 15 residues. The CDR3 spells CASSPQTGVSYEQYF. DNA of the CDR3: TGTGCCAGCAGCCCGCAGACAGGGGTGTCCTACGAGCAGTACTTC.

The V gene is TRBV23-1, the J gene TRBJ2-7; TRBD1 is a possible D gene (6 bases). TRBV23-1 is noted as an ORF with a role that remains uncertain. This CDR3 spans 15 amino acids. V lost 3 bases and J lost 2, with 14 bases in between. CDR3 bases: TGCGCCAGCAGTCAGCCACCGGGACACCCCTACGAGCAGTACTTC. It yields the protein CASSQPPGHPYEQYF.

J is TRBJ1-1 and V is TRBV5-4; the D gene is possibly TRBD1 (5 bases). CDR1 and CDR2 from the germline V gene are SGHNT and YYREEE (reference sequence). The CDR3 contains 16 residues. V was clipped by 2 bases and J by 1 base, with 15 bases between them. CDR3 in amino acids: CASSFPRRGGNTEAFF. Written as DNA, the CDR3 is TGTGCCAGCAGCTTTCCCCGGAGGGGCGGGAACACTGAAGCTTTCTTT. The full variable domain, rest sourced from reference TRBV5-4 and TRBJ1-1, is ETGVTQSPTHLIKTRGQQVTLRCSSQSGHNTVSWYQQALGQGPQFIFQYYREEENGRGNFPPRFSGLQFPNYSSELNVNALELDDSALYLCASSFPRRGGNTEAFFGQGTRLTVV.

This chain connects TRBV6-5 to TRBJ1-5; D is possibly TRBD1 (5 bases). The V end lost 2 bases, the J end lost 5 bases, and 10 bases lay between the germline ends. Germline V gene sequence: CDR1 MNHEY, CDR2 SVGAGI. The CDR3 totals 14 residues. The CDR3 DNA reads TGTGCCAGCAGTTACGGCGGCAGGGATCAGCCCCAGCATTTT. This gives the protein CASSYGGRDQPQHF.